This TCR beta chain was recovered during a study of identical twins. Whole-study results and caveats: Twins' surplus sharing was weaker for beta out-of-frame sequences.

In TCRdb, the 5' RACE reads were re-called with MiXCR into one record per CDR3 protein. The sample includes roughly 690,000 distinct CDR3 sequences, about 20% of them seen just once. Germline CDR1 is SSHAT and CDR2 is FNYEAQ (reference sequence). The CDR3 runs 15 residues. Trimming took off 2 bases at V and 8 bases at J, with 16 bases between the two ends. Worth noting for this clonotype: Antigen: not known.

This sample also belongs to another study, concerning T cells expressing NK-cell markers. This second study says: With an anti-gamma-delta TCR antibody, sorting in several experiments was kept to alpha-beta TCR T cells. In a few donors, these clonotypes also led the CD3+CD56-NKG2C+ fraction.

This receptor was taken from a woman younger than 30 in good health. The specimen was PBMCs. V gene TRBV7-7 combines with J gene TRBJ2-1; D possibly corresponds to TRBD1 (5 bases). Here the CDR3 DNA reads TGTGCCAGCAGCTTAACCAGGGTGTCGTGGGATGAGCAGTTCTTC. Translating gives CASSLTRVSWDEQFF.